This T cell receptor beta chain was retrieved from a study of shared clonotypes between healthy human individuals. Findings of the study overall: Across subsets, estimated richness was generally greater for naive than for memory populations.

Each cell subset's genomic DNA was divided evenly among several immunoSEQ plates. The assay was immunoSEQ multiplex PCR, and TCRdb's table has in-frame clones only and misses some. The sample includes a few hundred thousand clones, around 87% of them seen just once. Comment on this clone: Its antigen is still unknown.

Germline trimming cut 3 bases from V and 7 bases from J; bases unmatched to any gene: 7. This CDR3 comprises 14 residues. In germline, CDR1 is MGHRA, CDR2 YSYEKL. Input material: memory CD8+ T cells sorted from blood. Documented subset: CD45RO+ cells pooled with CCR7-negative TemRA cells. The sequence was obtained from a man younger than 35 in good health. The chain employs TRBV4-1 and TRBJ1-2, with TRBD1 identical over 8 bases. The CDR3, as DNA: TGCGCCAGCAGCCAGGGACAGGCCGATCCTGGCTACACCTTC. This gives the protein CASSQGQADPGYTF.